The 3 T cell receptor beta chains below come from one sample, sequenced in a study of patients and donors after allogeneic stem cell transplantation. MiXCR was run by TCRdb on the RT-PCR reads, yielding one entry per CDR3 protein. The table lists about 200,000 distinct CDR3 sequences, around 40% of them singletons. Sequences were obtained from blood, either unsorted or a sorted T cell fraction (not recorded which). The receptors were gathered from a human donor who was either an allogeneic HSCT recipient or a stem cell or donor lymphocyte infusion donor (not recorded which). It is not recorded whose cells these are; they may come from a transplant donor.

This chain links TRBV7-2 with TRBJ1-2; 8 bases are a match to TRBD1. Unmatched junction bases numbered 17, after V lost 6 bases and J lost 8 bases. The V gene's germline CDR1 is SGHTA and CDR2 FQGNSA. This CDR3 has 16 amino acids. The CDR3 DNA follows: TGTGCCAGCAGTCCTAGGGGTTTCAGGGGGCTAGAGGGCTACACCTTC. This sequence encodes CASSPRGFRGLEGYTF.

This clonotype has just a few counts. The rearrangement joins TRBV20-1 to TRBJ1-1; D remains unclear. Germline V gives CDR1 DFQATT, CDR2 SNEGSKA (reference sequence). The CDR3 has 15 amino acids. Trimming took off 3 bases at V and 1 base at J, with 15 bases between the two ends. The CDR3 DNA reads TGCAGTGCTAGTACGGCGGGGTGGGGGAACACTGAAGCTTTCTTT. This translates into CSASTAGWGNTEAFF.

This clonotype turned up a few times. The chain uses TRBV6-1 and TRBJ1-5; 10 nucleotides agree with TRBD1. V gave up 8 bases and J gave up 6 bases; unmatched junction bases: 7. Germline CDR1 reads MNHNS; CDR2 reads SASEGT. This CDR3 has 14 amino acids. The DNA of the CDR3 is TGTGCCAGCTCAGGACAGGGGGGGACTCAGCCCCAGCATTTT. Its protein product is CASSGQGGTQPQHF.